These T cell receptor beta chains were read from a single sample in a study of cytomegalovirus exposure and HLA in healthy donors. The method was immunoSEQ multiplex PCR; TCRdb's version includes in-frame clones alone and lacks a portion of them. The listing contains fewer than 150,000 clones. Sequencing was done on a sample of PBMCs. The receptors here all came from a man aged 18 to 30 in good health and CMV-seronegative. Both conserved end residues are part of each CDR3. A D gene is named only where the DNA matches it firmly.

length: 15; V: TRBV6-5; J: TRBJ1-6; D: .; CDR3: CASSYGRGRNSPLHF; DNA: TGTGCCAGCAGTTACGGCAGGGGTCGTAATTCACCCCTCCACTTT
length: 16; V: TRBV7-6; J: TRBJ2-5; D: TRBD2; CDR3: CASSLAGLATQETQYF; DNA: TGTGCCAGCAGCTTAGCGGGACTAGCAACCCAAGAGACCCAGTACTTC
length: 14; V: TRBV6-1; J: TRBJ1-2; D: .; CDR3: CASRNTWTDYGYTF; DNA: TGTGCCAGCAGGAACACCTGGACAGACTATGGCTACACCTTC
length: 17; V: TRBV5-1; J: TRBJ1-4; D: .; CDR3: CASSEHGTSLTGEKLFF; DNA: TGCGCCAGCAGCGAGCATGGGACTTCATTAACCGGTGAAAAACTGTTTTTT
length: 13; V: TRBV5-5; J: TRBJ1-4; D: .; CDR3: CASPGRANEKLFF; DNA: TGTGCCAGCCCGGGCAGGGCAAACGAAAAACTGTTTTTT
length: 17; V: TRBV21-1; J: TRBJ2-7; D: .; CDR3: CASSKEGSGGADREQYF; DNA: TGTGCCAGCAGCAAAGAGGGTAGCGGGGGGGCCGACCGCGAGCAGTACTTC
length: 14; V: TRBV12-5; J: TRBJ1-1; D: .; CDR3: CASGQPQGGTEAFF; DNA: TGTGCTAGTGGCCAGCCTCAGGGTGGGACTGAAGCTTTCTTT
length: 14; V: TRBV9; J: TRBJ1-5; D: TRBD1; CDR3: CASSPTGSNQPQHF; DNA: TGTGCCAGCAGCCCGACAGGGTCCAATCAGCCCCAGCATTTT
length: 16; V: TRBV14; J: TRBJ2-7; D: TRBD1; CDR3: CASSQGFRTGIHEQYF; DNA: TGTGCCAGCAGCCAAGGATTCCGGACAGGGATACACGAGCAGTACTTC
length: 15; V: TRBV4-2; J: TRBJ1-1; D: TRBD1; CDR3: CASSHSSPGGTEAFF; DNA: TGTGCCAGCAGCCATTCTTCCCCAGGGGGCACTGAAGCTTTCTTT
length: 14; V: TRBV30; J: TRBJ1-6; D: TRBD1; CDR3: CAWTHRDRVGPLHF; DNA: TGTGCCTGGACCCACCGGGACAGGGTGGGACCCCTCCACTTT
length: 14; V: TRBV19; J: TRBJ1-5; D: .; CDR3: CAAKPTGYNQPQHF; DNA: TGTGCCGCAAAACCGACAGGTTACAATCAGCCCCAGCATTTT
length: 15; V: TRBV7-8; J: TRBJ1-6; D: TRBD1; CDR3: CASSLSDRGRSPLHF; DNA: TGTGCCAGCAGCTTATCGGACAGGGGCCGATCACCCCTCCACTTT
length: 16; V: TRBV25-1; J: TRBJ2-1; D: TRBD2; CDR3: CASSEYPAGPYNEQFF; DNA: TGTGCCAGCAGTGAATATCCAGCGGGGCCCTACAATGAGCAGTTCTTC
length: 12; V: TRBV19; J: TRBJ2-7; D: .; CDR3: CATKGVNYEQYF; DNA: TGTGCCACCAAGGGGGTAAACTACGAGCAGTACTTC
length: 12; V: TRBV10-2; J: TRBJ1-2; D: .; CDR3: CASSEGQGGYTF; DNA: TGCGCCAGCAGTGAAGGACAAGGAGGCTACACCTTC
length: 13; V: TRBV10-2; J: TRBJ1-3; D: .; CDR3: CASSEQGGNTIYF; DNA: TGCGCCAGCAGTGAACAGGGTGGAAACACCATATATTTT
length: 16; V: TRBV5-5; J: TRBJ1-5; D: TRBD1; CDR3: CASSLAQGAGGQPQHF; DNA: TGTGCCAGCAGCTTGGCCCAGGGGGCTGGAGGTCAGCCCCAGCATTTT
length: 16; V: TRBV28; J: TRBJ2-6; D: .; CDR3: CASSPPQTSGANVLTF; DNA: TGTGCCAGCAGCCCACCACAGACCTCTGGGGCCAACGTCCTGACTTTC
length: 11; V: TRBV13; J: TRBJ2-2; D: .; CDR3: CASSLRGELFF; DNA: TGTGCCAGCAGCCTCAGGGGGGAGCTGTTTTTT
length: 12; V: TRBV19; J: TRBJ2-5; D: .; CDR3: CASRGAKETQYF; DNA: TGTGCCAGCAGGGGGGCAAAAGAGACCCAGTACTTC
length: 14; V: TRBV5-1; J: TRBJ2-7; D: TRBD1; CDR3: CASSPGTGGAEQYF; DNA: TGCGCCAGCAGCCCGGGGACAGGGGGTGCCGAGCAGTACTTC
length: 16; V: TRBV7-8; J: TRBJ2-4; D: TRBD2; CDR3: CASSLGLAGTKNIQYF; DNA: TGTGCCAGCAGCTTGGGACTAGCGGGAACCAAAAACATTCAGTACTTC
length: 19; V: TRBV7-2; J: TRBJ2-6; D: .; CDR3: CASSLSPAIGSSGANVLTF; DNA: TGTGCCAGCAGCTTATCCCCTGCCATTGGGAGCTCTGGGGCCAACGTCCTGACTTTC
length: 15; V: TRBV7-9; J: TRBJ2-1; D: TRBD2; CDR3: CASSLATSGIYEQFF; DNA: TGTGCCAGCAGCCTAGCGACTAGCGGGATCTATGAGCAGTTCTTC
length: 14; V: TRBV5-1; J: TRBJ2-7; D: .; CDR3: CASSLQGPPYEQYF; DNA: TGCGCCAGCAGCTTACAGGGCCCACCCTACGAGCAGTACTTC
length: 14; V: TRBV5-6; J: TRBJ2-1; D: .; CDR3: CASSNGRGSGEQFF; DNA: TGTGCCAGCAGCAATGGAAGGGGTTCGGGTGAGCAGTTCTTC
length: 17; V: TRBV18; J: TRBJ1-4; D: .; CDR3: CASSPVRGSDFVGKLFF; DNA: TGTGCCAGCTCGCCCGTCAGAGGGTCGGATTTTGTGGGAAAACTGTTTTTT
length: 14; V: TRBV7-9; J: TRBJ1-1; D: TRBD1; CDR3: CASSLEGQGTEAFF; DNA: TGTGCCAGCAGCTTAGAGGGACAGGGCACTGAAGCTTTCTTT
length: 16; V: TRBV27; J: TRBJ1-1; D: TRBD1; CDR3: CASSHPWTGKGSEAFF; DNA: TGTGCCAGCAGTCACCCCTGGACAGGTAAGGGGAGTGAAGCTTTCTTT
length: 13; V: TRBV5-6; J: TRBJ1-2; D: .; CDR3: CASSFQGLQGYTF; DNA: TGTGCCAGCAGCTTTCAGGGTTTACAGGGCTACACCTTC
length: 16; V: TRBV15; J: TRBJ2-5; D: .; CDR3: CAIRGGNRMAQETQYF; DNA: TGTGCCATCCGTGGAGGGAACAGGATGGCCCAAGAGACCCAGTACTTC
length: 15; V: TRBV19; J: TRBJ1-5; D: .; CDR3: CASSIDTPGNQPQHF; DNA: TGTGCCAGTAGTATTGACACACCGGGAAATCAGCCCCAGCATTTT
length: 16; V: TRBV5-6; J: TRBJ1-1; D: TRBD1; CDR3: CASSLGQGTMNTEAFF; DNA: TGTGCCAGCAGCTTGGGACAGGGCACCATGAACACTGAAGCTTTCTTT
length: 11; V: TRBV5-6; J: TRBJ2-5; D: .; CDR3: CASSLAETQYF; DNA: TGTGCCAGCAGCTTGGCGGAGACCCAGTACTTC
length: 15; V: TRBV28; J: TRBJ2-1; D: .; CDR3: CASSSSPASYNEQFF; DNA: TGTGCCAGCAGTTCTAGTCCTGCCTCCTACAATGAGCAGTTCTTC
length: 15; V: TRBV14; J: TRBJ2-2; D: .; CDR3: CASSQERLGPGELFF; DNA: TGTGCCAGCAGCCAAGAGAGGCTAGGCCCCGGGGAGCTGTTTTTT
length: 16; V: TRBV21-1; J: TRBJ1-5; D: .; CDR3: CAARQGKIMSNQPQHF; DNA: TGTGCCGCCCGACAGGGTAAAATAATGAGCAATCAGCCCCAGCATTTT
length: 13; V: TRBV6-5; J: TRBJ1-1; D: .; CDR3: CASSYSSRAEAFF; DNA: TGTGCCAGCAGTTACTCGTCGCGGGCTGAAGCTTTCTTT
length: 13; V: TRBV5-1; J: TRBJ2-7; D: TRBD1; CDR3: CASRPGQTYEQYF; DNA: TGCGCCAGCCGGCCGGGACAGACCTACGAGCAGTACTTC
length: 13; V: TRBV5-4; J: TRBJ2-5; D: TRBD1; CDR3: CASSGGQTETQYF; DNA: TGTGCCAGCAGCGGGGGACAGACAGAGACCCAGTACTTC
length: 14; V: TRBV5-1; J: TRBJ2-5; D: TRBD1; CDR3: CASFRDRGTGAQYF; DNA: TGCGCCAGCTTCCGGGACAGGGGGACAGGGGCCCAGTACTTC
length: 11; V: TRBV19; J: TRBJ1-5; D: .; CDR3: CASSIGDSPSF; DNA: TGTGCCAGTAGTATCGGGGACTCGCCTTCTTTT
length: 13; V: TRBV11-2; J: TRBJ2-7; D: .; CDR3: CASSLMRVREQYF; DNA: TGTGCCAGCAGCTTAATGAGGGTTCGCGAGCAGTACTTC
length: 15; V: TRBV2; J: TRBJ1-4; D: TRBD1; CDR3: CASRTRQGTNEKLFF; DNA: TGTGCCAGCAGGACAAGACAGGGAACTAATGAAAAACTGTTTTTT
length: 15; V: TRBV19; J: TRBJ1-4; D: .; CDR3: CASRVYGGKNEKLFF; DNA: TGTGCCAGTAGGGTCTACGGGGGAAAGAATGAAAAACTGTTTTTT
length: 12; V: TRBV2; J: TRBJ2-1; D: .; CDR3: CASSEGRDEQFF; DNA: TGTGCCAGCAGTGAAGGGAGGGATGAGCAGTTCTTC
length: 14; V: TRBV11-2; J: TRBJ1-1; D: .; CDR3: CASSLDYRNTEAFF; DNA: TGTGCCAGCAGCTTAGATTATAGAAACACTGAAGCTTTCTTT
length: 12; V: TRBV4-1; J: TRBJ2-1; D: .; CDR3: CASSPPTGEQFF; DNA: TGCGCCAGCAGCCCCCCGACGGGAGAGCAGTTCTTC
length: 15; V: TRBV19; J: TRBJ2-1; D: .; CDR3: CASSIASSSYNEQFF; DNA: TGTGCCAGTAGTATAGCGTCTAGCTCCTACAATGAGCAGTTCTTC
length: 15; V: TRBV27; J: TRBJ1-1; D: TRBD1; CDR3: CASRPTQGANTEAFF; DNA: TGTGCCAGCAGACCCACCCAGGGGGCGAACACTGAAGCTTTCTTT